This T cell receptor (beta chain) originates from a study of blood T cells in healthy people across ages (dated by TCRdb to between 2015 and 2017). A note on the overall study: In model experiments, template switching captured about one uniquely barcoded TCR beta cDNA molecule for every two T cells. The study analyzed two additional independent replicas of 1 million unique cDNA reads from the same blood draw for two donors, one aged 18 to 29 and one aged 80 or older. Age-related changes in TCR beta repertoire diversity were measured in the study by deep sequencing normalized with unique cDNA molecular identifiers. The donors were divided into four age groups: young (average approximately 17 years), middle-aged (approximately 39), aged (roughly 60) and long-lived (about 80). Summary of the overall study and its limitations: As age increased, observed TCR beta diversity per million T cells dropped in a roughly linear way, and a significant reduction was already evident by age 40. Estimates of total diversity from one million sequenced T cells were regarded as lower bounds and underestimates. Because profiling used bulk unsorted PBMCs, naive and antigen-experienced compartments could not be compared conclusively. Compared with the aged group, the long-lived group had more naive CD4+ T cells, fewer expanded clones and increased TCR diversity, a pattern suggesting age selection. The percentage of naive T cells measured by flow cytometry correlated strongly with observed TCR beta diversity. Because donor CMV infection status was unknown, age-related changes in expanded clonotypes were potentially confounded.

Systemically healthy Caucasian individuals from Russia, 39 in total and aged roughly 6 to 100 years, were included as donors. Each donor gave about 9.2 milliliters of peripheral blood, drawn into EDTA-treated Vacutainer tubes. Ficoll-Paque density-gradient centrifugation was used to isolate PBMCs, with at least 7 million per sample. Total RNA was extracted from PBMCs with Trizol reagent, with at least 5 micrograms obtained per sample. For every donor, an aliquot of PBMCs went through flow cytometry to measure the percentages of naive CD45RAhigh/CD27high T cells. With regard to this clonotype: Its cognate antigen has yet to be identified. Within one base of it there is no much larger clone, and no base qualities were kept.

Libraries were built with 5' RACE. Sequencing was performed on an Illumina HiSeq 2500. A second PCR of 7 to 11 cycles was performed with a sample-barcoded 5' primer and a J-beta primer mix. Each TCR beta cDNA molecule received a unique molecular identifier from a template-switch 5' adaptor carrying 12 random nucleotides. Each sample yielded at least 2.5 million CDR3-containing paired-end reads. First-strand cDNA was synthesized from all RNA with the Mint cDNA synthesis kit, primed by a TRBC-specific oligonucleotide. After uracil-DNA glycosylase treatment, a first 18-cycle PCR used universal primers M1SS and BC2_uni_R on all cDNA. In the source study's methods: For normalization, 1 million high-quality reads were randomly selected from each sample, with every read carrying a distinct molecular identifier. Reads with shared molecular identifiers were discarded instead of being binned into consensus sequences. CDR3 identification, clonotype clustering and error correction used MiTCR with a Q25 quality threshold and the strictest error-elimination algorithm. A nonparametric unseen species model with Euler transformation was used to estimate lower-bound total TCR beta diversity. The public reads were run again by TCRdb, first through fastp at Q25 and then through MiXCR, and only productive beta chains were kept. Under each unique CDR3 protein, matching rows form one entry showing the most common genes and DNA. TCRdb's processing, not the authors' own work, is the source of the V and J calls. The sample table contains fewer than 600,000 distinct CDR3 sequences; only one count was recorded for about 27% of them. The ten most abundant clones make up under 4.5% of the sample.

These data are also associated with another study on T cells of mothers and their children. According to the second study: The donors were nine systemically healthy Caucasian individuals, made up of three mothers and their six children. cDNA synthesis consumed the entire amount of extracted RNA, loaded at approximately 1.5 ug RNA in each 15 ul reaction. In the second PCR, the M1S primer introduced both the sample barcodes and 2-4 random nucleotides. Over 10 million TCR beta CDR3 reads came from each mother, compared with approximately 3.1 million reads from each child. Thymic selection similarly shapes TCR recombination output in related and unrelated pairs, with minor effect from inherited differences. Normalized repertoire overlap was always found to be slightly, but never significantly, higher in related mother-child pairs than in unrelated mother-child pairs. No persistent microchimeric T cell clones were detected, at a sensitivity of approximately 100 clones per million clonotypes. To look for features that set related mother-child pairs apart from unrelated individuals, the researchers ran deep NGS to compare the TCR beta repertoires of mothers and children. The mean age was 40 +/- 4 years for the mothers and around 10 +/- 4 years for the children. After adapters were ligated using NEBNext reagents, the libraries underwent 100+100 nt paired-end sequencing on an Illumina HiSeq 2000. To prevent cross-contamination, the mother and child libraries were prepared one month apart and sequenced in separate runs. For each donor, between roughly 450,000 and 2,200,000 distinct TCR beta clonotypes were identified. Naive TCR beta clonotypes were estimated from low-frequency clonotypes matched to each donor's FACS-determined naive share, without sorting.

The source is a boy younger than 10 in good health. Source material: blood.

In nucleotide form, the sequence is TGTGCCAGCAGTTTCGGGTTTCTCGGATATGGCTACACCTTC. Translated, it gives CASSFGFLGYGYTF. The chain is assembled from TRBV28 and TRBJ1-2, with the D gene not confidently named. CDR1 and CDR2 are read off the germline V gene as MDHEN and SYDVKM. The CDR3 numbers 14 residues from cysteine through phenylalanine. This entry keeps only the CDR3 DNA: 42 bases, framed from base 1. V loses 3 bases, J loses 5 bases, and the germline ends lie 13 bases apart.